The entry that follows covers one T cell receptor (beta chain) sequence. This sample is part of a study of blood T cell repertoires in COVID-19. At the level of the study: PBMCs, B-cell-depleted T cells, or T cells provided the cDNA or gDNA that made up the material.

The V gene's germline CDR1 is SGHRS and CDR2 YFSETQ. This CDR3 comprises 14 residues. The V segment lost 3 bases and the J segment 4 bases; nucleotides outside the gene matches: 5. Here immunoSEQ multiplex PCR was the method, and the copy in TCRdb shows in-frame clones only, minus some. This table has 130,000 or so clones, approximately 89% appearing once. This clonotype was obtained from a man in his fifties or sixties with acute or convalescent COVID-19. The chain links TRBV5-1 to TRBJ2-7, with 9 bases that match TRBD1. The sample taken for sequencing was peripheral blood. As DNA, the CDR3 is TGCGCCAGCAGCTCACAGGGGGCGCGGTACGAGCAGTACTTC. Translation: CASSSQGARYEQYF.